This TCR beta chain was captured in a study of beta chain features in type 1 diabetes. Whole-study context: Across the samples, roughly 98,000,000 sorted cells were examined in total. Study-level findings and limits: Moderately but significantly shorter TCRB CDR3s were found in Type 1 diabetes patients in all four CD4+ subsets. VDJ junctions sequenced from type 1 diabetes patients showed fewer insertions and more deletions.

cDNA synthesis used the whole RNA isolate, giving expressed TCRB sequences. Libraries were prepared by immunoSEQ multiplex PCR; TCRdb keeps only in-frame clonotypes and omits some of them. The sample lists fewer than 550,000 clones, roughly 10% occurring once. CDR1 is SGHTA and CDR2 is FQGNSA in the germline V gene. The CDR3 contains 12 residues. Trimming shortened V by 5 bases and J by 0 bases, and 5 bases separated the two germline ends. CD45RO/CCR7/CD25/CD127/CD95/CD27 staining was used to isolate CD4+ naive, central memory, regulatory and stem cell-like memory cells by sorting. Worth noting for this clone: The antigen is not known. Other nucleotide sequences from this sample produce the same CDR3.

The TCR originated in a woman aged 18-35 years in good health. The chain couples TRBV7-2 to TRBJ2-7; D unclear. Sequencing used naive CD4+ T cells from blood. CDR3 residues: CASSPSSYEQYF. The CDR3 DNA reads TGTGCCAGCAGCCCCAGCTCCTACGAGCAGTACTTC.